This is a list of T cell receptor beta chains from one sample in a study of long-term antiretroviral therapy in people with HIV. Repertoires were generated with immunoSEQ multiplex PCR, while TCRdb's copy carries only in-frame clones and drops some. The sample gives over 40,000 clones, more than 90% of which show up once; 2.7% is in the top ten. Sequenced material: unsorted PBMCs, taken 3.7 years after starting antiretroviral therapy. The receptors here all came from a woman aged 45-59 years with HIV. The CDR3 runs from the conserved cysteine through the conserved F or W. Fields, in order: J gene, clone size, D gene, V gene, CDR3 DNA, CDR3 protein. A D gene is named only where the DNA matches it firmly. A row's size may be missing; if present it is once, few, many or a size class.

>TRBJ1-2|.|TRBD1|TRBV29-1
TGCAGCGCAGGACAGGGGGACTATGGCTACACCTTC
CSAGQGDYGYTF
>TRBJ1-2|.|.|TRBV7-2
TGTGCCAGCAGCTTGAGGGACGGCTACACCTTC
CASSLRDGYTF
>TRBJ2-5|.|TRBD1|TRBV4-2
TGTGCCAGCAGCCAAGGGGGGAAGGGGGCCCAAGAGACCCAGTACTTC
CASSQGGKGAQETQYF
>TRBJ2-7|.|TRBD1|TRBV6-1
TGTGCCAGCAGTGGTAGACAGGGGACCTTGGAGCAGTACTTC
CASSGRQGTLEQYF
>TRBJ1-1|once|TRBD1|TRBV13
TGTGCCAGCAGCGACAGCCGACAGGGGAACACTGAAGCTTTCTTT
CASSDSRQGNTEAFF
>TRBJ1-2|.|TRBD1|TRBV7-9
TGTGCCAGCACCAAACCGGGACAGGCTAACTATGGCTACACCTTC
CASTKPGQANYGYTF
>TRBJ2-7|.|.|TRBV27
TGTGCCAGCAGCCTAGGGCCGGGGCTCGGATACGAGCAGTACTTC
CASSLGPGLGYEQYF
>TRBJ2-7|.|.|TRBV6-5
TGTGCCAGCAGCTCCCCCTACGAGCAGTACTTC
CASSSPYEQYF
>TRBJ1-4|.|.|TRBV15
TGTGCCACCAGCGGACTGGCAACTAATGAAAAACTGTTTTTT
CATSGLATNEKLFF
>TRBJ2-1|.|.|TRBV19
TGTGCCAGTAGTACAGAATGGGGGGAGCAGTTCTTC
CASSTEWGEQFF
>TRBJ2-1|.|TRBD1|TRBV9
TGTGCCAGCAGCGTTCAGCCGGGACAGGGGGCTGGTGAGCAGTTCTTC
CASSVQPGQGAGEQFF
>TRBJ2-2|once|TRBD1|TRBV4-1
TGCGCCAGCAGGGGGGACAGGGAAATGGCCGGGGAGCTGTTTTTT
CASRGDREMAGELFF
>TRBJ2-5|.|.|TRBV2
TGTGCCAGCAGTGCGGGGGGCAGGATAGGAGAGACCCAGTACTTC
CASSAGGRIGETQYF
>TRBJ2-2|.|.|TRBV6-1
TGTGCCAGCAGGGCGCTAGTTTCCGGGGAGCTGTTTTTT
CASRALVSGELFF
>TRBJ2-5|.|TRBD2|TRBV7-9
TGTGCCAGCAGCTTAGCGCTAGCGGGGGGGACCCAGTACTTC
CASSLALAGGTQYF
>TRBJ2-7|once|TRBD1|TRBV7-8
TGTGCCAGCAGCTTGAGGGACAGGGGGCGATACGAGCAGTACTTC
CASSLRDRGRYEQYF
>TRBJ2-7|.|.|TRBV30
TGTGCCTGGAGTGTACGGGGGACAGTCACCTACGAGCAGTACTTC
CAWSVRGTVTYEQYF
>TRBJ2-7|.|.|TRBV7-3
TGTGCCAGCAGCTTATCCGGGGCCTACTCCTACGAGCAGTACTTC
CASSLSGAYSYEQYF
>TRBJ2-3|.|TRBD2|TRBV9
TGTGCCAGCAGCCCTGGGGGGGTGGGAGATACGCAGTATTTT
CASSPGGVGDTQYF
>TRBJ1-2|once|.|TRBV11-2
TGTGCCAGCAGCTTAAGGGCGGGGGGGGGCACAAACTATGGCTACACCTTC
CASSLRAGGGTNYGYTF
>TRBJ1-2|.|TRBD1|TRBV11-2
TGTGCCAGCAGCCGTGGACAGGGGAACCATGGCTACACCTTC
CASSRGQGNHGYTF
>TRBJ1-2|.|.|TRBV11-2
TGTGCCAGCAGCTTAGATCTCGGGAGAAACTATGGCTACACCTTC
CASSLDLGRNYGYTF
>TRBJ1-2|.|.|TRBV19
TGTGCCAGTAGTATTCTTGGACAGTTCTATGGCTACACCTTC
CASSILGQFYGYTF
>TRBJ2-1|.|.|TRBV30
TGTGCCTGGAGTATTAATGAGCAGTTCTTC
CAWSINEQFF
>TRBJ2-5|.|.|TRBV6-5
TGTGCCAGCAGTTTCAGGAGGACCTTCCCAGAGACCCAGTACTTC
CASSFRRTFPETQYF
>TRBJ1-1|.|.|TRBV30
TGTGCCTTTACCCGGGCCAGGGAAACTGAAGCTTTCTTT
CAFTRARETEAFF
>TRBJ1-1|.|.|TRBV6-5
TGTGCCAGCAGCCGCAAGGAATACGGCGACACTGAAGCTTTCTTT
CASSRKEYGDTEAFF
>TRBJ1-2|once|.|TRBV25-1
TGTGCCAGCAGTGCGTCGAGCTATGGCTACACCTTC
CASSASSYGYTF
>TRBJ1-2|.|TRBD1|TRBV15
TGTGCCACCCGCAGGGACAGGGGAGGAGGCTACACCTTC
CATRRDRGGGYTF
>TRBJ1-3|.|.|TRBV2
TGTGCCAGCAGTGAACAGGGCTCTGGAAACACCATATATTTT
CASSEQGSGNTIYF
>TRBJ2-3|.|TRBD2|TRBV11-2
TGTGCCAGCAGCCCCACGCGGGGGGGAGCTTCTAGGGGCACAGATACGCAGTATTTT
CASSPTRGGASRGTDTQYF
>TRBJ2-2|.|TRBD2|TRBV6-5
TGTGCCAGCAAACTAGCGGGGGCCTCCACCGGGGAGCTGTTTTTT
CASKLAGASTGELFF
>TRBJ1-4|once|.|TRBV5-8
TGTGCCAGCAGCTTGGGACGCGTGGCAACTAATGAAAAACTGTTTTTT
CASSLGRVATNEKLFF
>TRBJ1-2|.|TRBD1|TRBV23-1
TGCGCCAGCAGTCACTACCGGACAGGTGGGCGACATGGCTACACCTTC
CASSHYRTGGRHGYTF
>TRBJ2-7|.|TRBD2|TRBV30
TGTGCCTGGGGCACTAGCGGGGGGGTCCTTGGGCAGTACTTC
CAWGTSGGVLGQYF
>TRBJ2-5|.|.|TRBV7-2
TGTGCCAGCAGCCGTTACAGGGACTCCTCAGGAGAGACCCAGTACTTC
CASSRYRDSSGETQYF
>TRBJ2-7|.|TRBD2|TRBV5-1
TGCGCCAGCAGCCCTAGACTTACTAGCGGGGGTTACGAGCAGTACTTC
CASSPRLTSGGYEQYF
>TRBJ2-5|.|.|TRBV4-3
TGCGCCAGCAGCCTAGAGGGGGGTAACCAAGAGACCCAGTACTTC
CASSLEGGNQETQYF
>TRBJ2-6|.|.|TRBV2
TGTGCCAGCAGCCAGAAAGGGAGACGGACGGCCTCTGGGGCCAACGTCCTGACTTTC
CASSQKGRRTASGANVLTF
>TRBJ2-1|once|TRBD2|TRBV25-1
TGTGCCAGCAGTGAATCCCTAGCGGGGGGGCTCAATGAGCAGTTCTTC
CASSESLAGGLNEQFF
>TRBJ1-1|.|TRBD1|TRBV7-3
TGTGCCAGCAGCCTATACCCGGGACAGACTGAAGCTTTCTTT
CASSLYPGQTEAFF
>TRBJ2-5|.|TRBD2|TRBV11-2
TGTGCCAGCAGCTTAGATAGCGCTAGCGGGGGGCAAGAGACCCAGTACTTC
CASSLDSASGGQETQYF
>TRBJ1-1|.|TRBD1|TRBV19
TGTGCCAGTAGCCATCAGGGGGCCATCTACACTGAAGCTTTCTTT
CASSHQGAIYTEAFF
>TRBJ2-5|.|.|TRBV13
TGTGCCAGCAGCCCAATGGGGGCTAGCGGGTACTTC
CASSPMGASGYF
>TRBJ1-2|.|.|TRBV6-1
TGTGCCAGCAGCCCTAACTATGGCTACACCTTC
CASSPNYGYTF
>TRBJ2-3|.|.|TRBV4-3
TGCGCCAGCAGCCAGGCGCGCCATAGGGCGCAGTATTTT
CASSQARHRAQYF
>TRBJ1-1|.|.|TRBV7-2
TGTGCCAGCAGCTTAACGGGGTACACTGAAGCTTTCTTT
CASSLTGYTEAFF
>TRBJ1-4|.|.|TRBV7-9
TGTGCCAGCAGCTTAGACGGGACTGAAAAACTGTTTTTT
CASSLDGTEKLFF
>TRBJ2-5|.|TRBD2|TRBV10-1
TGCGCCAGCAGTTCCTCTTGGGCTAGCGGGCCTCAAGAGACCCAGTACTTC
CASSSSWASGPQETQYF
>TRBJ2-1|.|.|TRBV4-1
TGCGCCAGCAGCCAAGCCCCAGGGGCCTACAATGAGCAGTTCTTC
CASSQAPGAYNEQFF
>TRBJ1-1|.|.|TRBV7-9
TGTGCCAGCAGCCGAGTCACCATTAGCACTGAAGCTTTCTTT
CASSRVTISTEAFF
>TRBJ1-5|.|.|TRBV29-1
TGCAGCGTTGAAAGCGGGTTGGGTCAGCCCCAGCATTTT
CSVESGLGQPQHF
>TRBJ2-5|once|.|TRBV13
TGTGCCAGCAGCTTATTTGGCGAAGAGACCCAGTACTTC
CASSLFGEETQYF
>TRBJ2-1|.|TRBD2|TRBV30
TGTGCCTGGAGTATAACGGGAGGGGGGGCCTATGAGCAGTTCTTC
CAWSITGGGAYEQFF
>TRBJ2-2|.|TRBD2|TRBV4-3
TGCGCCAGCAGCCACCTGGGACTAGCGGGGATAGAACTGTTTTTT
CASSHLGLAGIELFF
>TRBJ2-1|.|.|TRBV25-1
TGTGCCAGCAGCCAAGGAGGGCTCTCCTACAATGAGCAGTTCTTC
CASSQGGLSYNEQFF